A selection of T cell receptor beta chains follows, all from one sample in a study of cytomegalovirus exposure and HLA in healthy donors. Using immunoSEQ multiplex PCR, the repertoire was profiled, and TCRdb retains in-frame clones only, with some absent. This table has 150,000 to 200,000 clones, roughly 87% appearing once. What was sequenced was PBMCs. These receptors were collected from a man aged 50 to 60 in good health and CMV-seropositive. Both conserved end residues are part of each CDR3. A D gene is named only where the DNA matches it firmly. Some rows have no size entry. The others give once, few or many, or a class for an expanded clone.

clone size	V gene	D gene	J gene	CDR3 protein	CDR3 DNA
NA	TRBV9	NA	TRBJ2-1	CASRPGSYNEQFF	TGTGCCAGCCGGCCGGGATCCTACAATGAGCAGTTCTTC
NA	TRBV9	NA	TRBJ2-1	CASSVGEGELNEQFF	TGTGCCAGCAGCGTAGGGGAGGGGGAGCTTAATGAGCAGTTCTTC
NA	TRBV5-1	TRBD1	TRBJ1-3	CASSLTGTGAGNTIYF	TGCGCCAGCAGCTTGACCGGGACAGGGGCCGGAAACACCATATATTTT
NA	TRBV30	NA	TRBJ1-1	CAWRPGPIPFF	TGTGCCTGGAGACCAGGCCCAATCCCTTTCTTT
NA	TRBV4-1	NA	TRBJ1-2	CASSPQAESYGYTF	TGCGCCAGCAGCCCCCAGGCCGAAAGCTATGGCTACACCTTC
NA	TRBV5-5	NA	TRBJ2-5	CASRKGFTETQYF	TGTGCCAGCAGGAAGGGGTTCACGGAGACCCAGTACTTC
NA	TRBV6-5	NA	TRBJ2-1	CASSSGAGEINEQFF	TGTGCCAGCAGTTCCGGGGCAGGGGAGATTAATGAGCAGTTCTTC
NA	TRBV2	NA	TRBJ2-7	CASLQGIGFYEQYF	TGTGCCAGCTTGCAGGGGATCGGTTTCTACGAGCAGTACTTC
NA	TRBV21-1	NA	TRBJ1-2	CASSKERKDRLFYYGYTF	TGTGCCAGCAGCAAAGAAAGGAAAGACAGATTGTTTTACTATGGCTACACCTTC
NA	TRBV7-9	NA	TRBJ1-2	CASSLGATGGNYGYTF	TGTGCCAGCAGCTTAGGGGCAACAGGCGGCAACTATGGCTACACCTTC
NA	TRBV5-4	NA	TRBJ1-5	CASSLWGGNQPQHF	TGTGCCAGCAGCTTGTGGGGGGGCAATCAGCCCCAGCATTTT
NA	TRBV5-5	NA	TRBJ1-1	CASSFEQGSNTEAFF	TGTGCCAGCAGCTTCGAGCAGGGGTCGAACACTGAAGCTTTCTTT
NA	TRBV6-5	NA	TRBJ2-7	CASSYARRSSYEQYF	TGTGCCAGCAGTTACGCCAGGCGAAGCTCCTACGAGCAGTACTTC
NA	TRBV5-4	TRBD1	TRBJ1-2	CASSFGNTGTGVYGYTF	TGTGCCAGCAGCTTCGGAAACACCGGGACAGGGGTCTATGGCTACACCTTC
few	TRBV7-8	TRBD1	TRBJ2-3	CASSRDRVTDTQYF	TGTGCCAGCAGCAGGGACAGAGTAACAGATACGCAGTATTTT
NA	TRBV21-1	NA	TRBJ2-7	CASSKVIPRSYEQYF	TGTGCCAGCAGCAAAGTTATCCCTAGGTCCTACGAGCAGTACTTC
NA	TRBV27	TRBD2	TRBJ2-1	CASSLAGDNEQFF	TGTGCCAGCAGCTTAGCGGGAGACAATGAGCAGTTCTTC
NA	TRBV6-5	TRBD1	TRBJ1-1	CASSETGGSTEAFF	TGTGCCAGCAGTGAAACAGGGGGAAGCACTGAAGCTTTCTTT
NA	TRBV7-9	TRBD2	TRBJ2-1	CASSLVAGEGNEQFF	TGTGCCAGCAGCTTAGTGGCGGGAGAGGGCAATGAGCAGTTCTTC
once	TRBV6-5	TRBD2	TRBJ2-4	CASSFAKRGGQNIQYF	TGTGCCAGCAGTTTTGCTAAGCGGGGGGGACAAAACATTCAGTACTTC
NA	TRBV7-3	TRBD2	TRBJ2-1	CASSFWGGSYNEQFF	TGTGCCAGCAGCTTTTGGGGGGGGAGCTACAATGAGCAGTTCTTC
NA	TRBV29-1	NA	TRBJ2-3	CSIAGLGTDTQYF	TGCAGTATTGCAGGACTTGGCACAGATACGCAGTATTTT
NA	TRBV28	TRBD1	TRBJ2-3	CASNSRDRVADTQYF	TGTGCCAGCAACAGCCGGGACAGGGTTGCAGATACGCAGTATTTT
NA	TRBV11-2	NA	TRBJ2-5	CASSFSGNKETQYF	TGTGCCAGCAGCTTTAGCGGAAACAAAGAGACCCAGTACTTC
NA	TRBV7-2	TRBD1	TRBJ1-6	CASSTTGGNSPLHF	TGTGCCAGCAGCACGACAGGGGGGAATTCACCCCTCCACTTT
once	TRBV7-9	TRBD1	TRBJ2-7	CASRSGTGDADEQYF	TGTGCCAGCAGATCCGGGACAGGGGATGCGGACGAGCAGTACTTC
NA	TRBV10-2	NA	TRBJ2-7	CASRQGNYEQYF	TGCGCCAGCAGGCAGGGGAACTACGAGCAGTACTTC
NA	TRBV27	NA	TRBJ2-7	CASFSYSYEQYF	TGTGCCAGCTTTAGCTACTCCTACGAGCAGTACTTC
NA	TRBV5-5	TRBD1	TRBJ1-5	CASSWAPGQIMGNQPQHF	TGTGCCAGCAGCTGGGCTCCGGGACAGATTATGGGCAATCAGCCCCAGCATTTT
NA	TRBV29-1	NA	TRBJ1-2	CSVEENYGYTF	TGCAGCGTTGAGGAGAACTATGGCTACACCTTC
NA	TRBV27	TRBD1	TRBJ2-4	CASREQGASAKNIQYF	TGTGCCAGCAGGGAACAGGGGGCATCAGCCAAAAACATTCAGTACTTC
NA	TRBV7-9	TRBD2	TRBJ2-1	CASSLLPSGDYNEQFF	TGTGCCAGCAGCTTATTGCCTAGCGGGGACTACAATGAGCAGTTCTTC
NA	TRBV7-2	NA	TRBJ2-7	CASSFLSYEQYF	TGTGCCAGCAGCTTCCTGTCCTACGAGCAGTACTTC
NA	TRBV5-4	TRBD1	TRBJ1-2	CASSFPGTGQGLNYGYTF	TGTGCCAGCAGCTTCCCGGGGACGGGACAGGGCCTTAACTATGGCTACACCTTC
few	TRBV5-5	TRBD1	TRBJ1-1	CASSLEVNRGTEAFF	TGTGCCAGCAGCTTGGAGGTAAACAGGGGCACTGAAGCTTTCTTT
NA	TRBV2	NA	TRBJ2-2	CASRAGTLVTGELFF	TGTGCCAGCAGGGCCGGGACTCTCGTCACCGGGGAGCTGTTTTTT
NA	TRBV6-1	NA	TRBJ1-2	CAGSAPTATNYGYTF	TGTGCCGGCAGTGCCCCGACAGCCACTAACTATGGCTACACCTTC
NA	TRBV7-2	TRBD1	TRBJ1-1	CASSSTGYTEAFF	TGTGCCAGCAGCTCGACAGGGTACACTGAAGCTTTCTTT
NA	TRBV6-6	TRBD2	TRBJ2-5	CASSQGLSQETQYF	TGTGCCAGCAGTCAGGGACTATCCCAAGAGACCCAGTACTTC
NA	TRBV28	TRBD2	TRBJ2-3	CASSLWGQEGRGTDTQYF	TGTGCCAGCAGTTTATGGGGTCAGGAGGGGAGGGGAACAGATACGCAGTATTTT
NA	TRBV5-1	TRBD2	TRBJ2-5	CASSFGGAQETQYF	TGCGCCAGCAGCTTCGGGGGGGCACAAGAGACCCAGTACTTC
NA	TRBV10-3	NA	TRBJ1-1	CAISTRGMNTEAFF	TGTGCCATCAGTACCAGGGGAATGAACACTGAAGCTTTCTTT
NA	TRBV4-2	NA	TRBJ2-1	CASSQESGATYNEQFF	TGTGCCAGCAGCCAAGAGAGCGGTGCCACCTACAATGAGCAGTTCTTC
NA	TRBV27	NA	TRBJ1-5	CASSLGRGREPQHF	TGTGCCAGCAGTTTAGGACGGGGAAGAGAGCCCCAGCATTTT
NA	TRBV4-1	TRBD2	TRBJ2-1	CASSQPGLAGLGSQFF	TGCGCCAGCAGCCAGCCGGGACTAGCGGGATTGGGTTCGCAGTTCTTC
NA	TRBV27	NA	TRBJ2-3	CASSLRDTQYF	TGTGCCAGCTCCTTGAGGGATACGCAGTATTTT
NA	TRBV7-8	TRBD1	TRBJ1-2	CASSSRQGSNYGYTF	TGTGCCAGCAGCTCCAGACAGGGATCTAACTATGGCTACACCTTC
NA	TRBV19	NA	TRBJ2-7	CASSMAELGYEQYF	TGTGCCAGTAGTATGGCGGAGCTGGGCTACGAGCAGTACTTC
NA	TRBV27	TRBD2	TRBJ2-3	CASSPTSGGGNTQYF	TGTGCCAGCAGTCCGACTAGCGGGGGGGGAAATACGCAGTATTTT
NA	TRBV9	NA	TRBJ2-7	CASSVAEGLIYEQYF	TGTGCCAGCAGCGTAGCTGAGGGTTTGATCTACGAGCAGTACTTC
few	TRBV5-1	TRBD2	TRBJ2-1	CASTYQAGTYNEQFF	TGCGCCAGCACCTACCAAGCGGGAACGTACAATGAGCAGTTCTTC
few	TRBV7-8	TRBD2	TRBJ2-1	CASSPYLAGEVDEQFF	TGTGCCAGCAGCCCCTACCTGGCGGGAGAGGTCGATGAGCAGTTCTTC